This T cell receptor (beta chain) was captured by sequencing in a study of cytomegalovirus exposure and HLA in healthy donors. Looking at the study overall: HLA-typed donors were the source of approximately 80 million unique TCRs, which an early data release held.

Details on this clone: Its matching antigen is unknown.

With 4 bases removed from V and 4 bases from J, the gap between germline ends came to 5 bases. Germline CDR1 reads MDHEN; CDR2 reads SYDVKM. The CDR3 totals 12 residues. Amplification used 60 Vbeta primers and 13 Jbeta primers. The method was immunoSEQ multiplex PCR; TCRdb's version includes in-frame clones alone and lacks a portion of them. The sample comprises about 160,000 clones, about four fifths of which are singletons, and around 6.7% rests with the top ten. Overall study results and limits: In vitro assays verified that three CMV-associated chains recognized CMV antigens specifically.

The source material was PBMCs. The clonotype was recovered from a woman in her 30s in good health and CMV-seropositive. The rearrangement joins TRBV28 to TRBJ1-3; D remains unclear. CDR3 protein: CASSSGGNTIYF. The CDR3 DNA is TGTGCCAGCAGTTCAGGAGGAAACACCATATATTTT.